This TCR beta chain was captured by sequencing in a study of blood T cell repertoires in COVID-19. Overall study context: Samples taken during acute and convalescent COVID-19 were collected in the United States, Italy and Spain. PBMCs, B-cell-depleted T cells, or T cells were the source of the cDNA or gDNA that made up the material.

Methods used by the authors: Reference gene primer amplification in the assay estimated nucleated cell counts. Sequenced by immunoSEQ multiplex PCR; TCRdb stores in-frame clones only, minus some. The V and J calls and clone size are taken from that table; D and trimming were inferred from the DNA. The data contain about 180,000 clones, about four fifths of them singletons. This receptor was identified in a man in his sixties or seventies with active or convalescent COVID-19. Sequenced: peripheral blood.

The CDR3 protein is CASSSDSNTEAFF. The CDR3 DNA reads as TGCGCCAGCAGCAGTGACAGCAACACTGAAGCTTTCTTT. This sequence joins TRBV5-1 and TRBJ1-1; a weak D match, TRBD1 (5 bases). Looked up from germline, CDR1 is SGHRS and CDR2 is YFSETQ. Deletions cut 4 bases from V and 2 bases from J, with 9 bases between. This CDR3 comprises 13 residues.